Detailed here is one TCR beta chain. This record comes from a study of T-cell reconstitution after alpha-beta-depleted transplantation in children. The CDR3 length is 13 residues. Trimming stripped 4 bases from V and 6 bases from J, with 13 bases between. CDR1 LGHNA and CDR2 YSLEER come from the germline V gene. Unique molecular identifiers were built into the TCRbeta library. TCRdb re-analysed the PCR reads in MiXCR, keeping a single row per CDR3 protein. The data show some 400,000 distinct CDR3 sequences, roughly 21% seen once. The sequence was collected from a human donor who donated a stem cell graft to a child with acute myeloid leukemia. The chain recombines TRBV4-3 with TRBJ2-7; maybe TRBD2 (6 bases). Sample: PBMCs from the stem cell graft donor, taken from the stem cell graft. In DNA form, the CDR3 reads TGCGCCAGCAGCCCGGGACTGGGGGTCGAGCAGTACTTC. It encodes CASSPGLGVEQYF.